The 10 T cell receptor beta chains below come from one sample, sequenced in a study of blood T cell repertoires in COVID-19 (dated by TCRdb to about 2020). Receptor libraries were prepared by the immunoSEQ multiplex PCR assay. TCRdb took this table from immuneACCESS and kept in-frame rearrangements with V and J called. Such tables lack part of the clones; where checked against another copy, unresolved V genes explain under half of the gap, and the rest is unexplained. This sample holds over 85,000 clones; less than 95% were observed only once. The top ten constitute 2.3% of the sample. Sequencing was performed on peripheral blood. Source of these receptors: a human donor with active COVID-19. The donor label of this sample is uncertain.

This clone was found a few times. The V call is TRBV29-1, the J call TRBJ1-1; 9 bases line up with TRBD1. CDR1 SQVTM and CDR2 ANQGSEA come from the germline V gene. V shed 3 bases, J shed 10 bases, and the junction held 6 bases outside the gene matches. The CDR3 spans 12 residues. The DNA of the CDR3 is TGCAGCGTTGAGGGGACAGGGAGTAGAGCTTTCTTT. Translated, it gives CSVEGTGSRAFF.

The chain has TRBV9 and TRBJ2-2; 7 bases are shared with TRBD2. The CDR3 length is 14 residues. Germline loops: CDR1 SGDLS, CDR2 YYNGEE. The V and J ends lost 0 bases and 4 bases, in that order; junction bases with no gene match: 0. The CDR3 region is CASSVGGGTGELFF. DNA for the CDR3: TGTGCCAGCAGCGTAGGGGGGGGCACCGGGGAGCTGTTTTTT.

Comment on this clone: A read error may account for a junction end that differs from germline. The rearrangement uses TRBV7-9 and TRBJ1-3; 7 nucleotides line up with TRBD1. The germline V gene encodes CDR1 SEHNR and CDR2 FQNEAQ (reference sequence). CDR3 length: 10 amino acids. In nucleotides, the CDR3 is TGTGCCAGCAGCTCCGGGACAGACGTTTTT. It encodes CASSSGTDVF.

V and J are TRBV5-5 and TRBJ1-4, with D tentatively TRBD1 (5 bases). Between the trimmed V and J ends, which lost 2 bases and 5 bases, there was a span of 16 bases. There are 16 residues in the CDR3. The germline V gene has CDR1 SGHKS and CDR2 YYEKEE (reference sequence). CDR3 region: CASSFRGLSVNEKLFF. The CDR3 nucleotides are TGTGCCAGCAGCTTCCGGGGACTTTCCGTAAATGAAAAACTGTTTTTT.

The chain recombines TRBV29-1 with TRBJ1-2; D may be TRBD1 (6 bases). Trimming stripped 6 bases from V and 7 bases from J, with 21 bases between. The CDR3 has 14 residues. Per germline, CDR1 SQVTM and CDR2 ANQGSEA. The CDR3 nucleotides read TGCAGCGTGATAACAGGGTCCGCCTTGGGTGGCTACACCTTC. Translated: CSVITGSALGGYTF.

The genes are TRBV28 and TRBJ1-2; TRBD1 aligns across 11 bases. The V gene's germline CDR1 is MDHEN and CDR2 SYDVKM. The ends lost 7 bases at V and 5 bases at J; junction bases unmatched: 9. The CDR3 covers 15 residues. The CDR3, as DNA: TGTGCCAGCACCCCTTTCGGGACAGGGGGATATGGCTACACCTTC. Translation gives CASTPFGTGGYGYTF.

The V call is TRBV6-5, the J call TRBJ2-7, with a tentative D call TRBD2 (5 bases). The germline V and J ends were trimmed by 0 bases and 6 bases, with 9 bases remaining between them. The CDR3 contains 13 residues. Per germline, CDR1 MNHEY and CDR2 SVGAGI. The CDR3 sequence is CASSYSEGFEQYF. DNA for the CDR3: TGTGCCAGCAGTTACTCTGAGGGTTTCGAGCAGTACTTC.

The chain is built from TRBV6-2 or TRBV6-3 and TRBJ1-2; D may be TRBD1 (6 bases). The germline gives CDR1 MNHEY, CDR2 SVGEGT. CDR3 length: 13 amino acids. The V and J ends lost 6 bases and 4 bases respectively, with 12 bases between them. The CDR3 sequence is CASSRDRFYGYTF. CDR3 nucleotides: TGTGCCAGCAGCCGCGACAGGTTCTATGGCTACACCTTC.

The DNA of the CDR3 is TGCGCCAGCAGCCAAGACGCCCGGACCGGGGAGCTGTTTTTT. Translated: CASSQDARTGELFF. The chain is built from TRBV4-1 and TRBJ2-2; D is ambiguous. The CDR3 runs 14 residues. The V and J ends lost 0 bases and 5 bases respectively, with 7 bases between them. Germline loops: CDR1 MGHRA, CDR2 YSYEKL.

The genes are TRBV10-2 and TRBJ1-2; 8 nucleotides line up with TRBD1. Germline values: CDR1 WSHSY, CDR2 SAAADI. This CDR3 is 14 amino acids long. After removal of 6 bases from V and 4 bases from J, the junction contained 7 bases not matched to a gene. The chain's CDR3 is CASSLTGVGYGYTF. The CDR3 DNA reads TGCGCCAGCAGCTTGACAGGGGTGGGCTATGGCTACACCTTC.